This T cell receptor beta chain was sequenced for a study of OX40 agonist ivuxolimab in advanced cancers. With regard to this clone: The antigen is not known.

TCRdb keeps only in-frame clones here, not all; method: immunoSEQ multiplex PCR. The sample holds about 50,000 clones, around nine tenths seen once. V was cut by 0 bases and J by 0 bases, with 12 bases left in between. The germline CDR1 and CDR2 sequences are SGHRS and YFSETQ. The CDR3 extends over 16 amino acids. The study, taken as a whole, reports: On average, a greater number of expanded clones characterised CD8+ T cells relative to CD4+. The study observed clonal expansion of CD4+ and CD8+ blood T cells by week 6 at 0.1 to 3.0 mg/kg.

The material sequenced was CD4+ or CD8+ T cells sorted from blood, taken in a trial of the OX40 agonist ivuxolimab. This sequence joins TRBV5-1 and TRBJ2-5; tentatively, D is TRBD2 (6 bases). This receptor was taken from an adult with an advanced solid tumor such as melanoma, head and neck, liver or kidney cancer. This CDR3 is CASSLDGTLYQETQYF. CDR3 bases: TGCGCCAGCAGCTTGGACGGGACTCTGTACCAAGAGACCCAGTACTTC.